Below are 11 T cell receptor beta chains sequenced from a single sample in a study of beta chain features in type 1 diabetes (dated by TCRdb to 2017 to 2018). The protocol used for the library was the immunoSEQ multiplex PCR assay. All of the isolated RNA was reverse transcribed with the High Capacity cDNA Reverse Transcription Kit, so expressed TCRB transcripts were sequenced. TCRdb retrieved this table from immuneACCESS and kept in-frame rearrangements only. Not all clones are present; in checked studies, unresolved V genes account for under half, and no reason is known for the remainder. The sample profile shows roughly 150,000 clones; around 10% of them were found once. The ten largest clones capture about 2% of the sample. What was sequenced was central memory CD4+ T cells from blood. These TCRs come from a man between 18 and 29 years old in good health.

This clone was observed a handful of times. The chain is built from TRBV9 and TRBJ1-2, with D possibly TRBD1 on 5 matching bases. CDR1 is SGDLS, CDR2 YYNGEE, per germline. The CDR3 totals 13 residues. Trimming took off 2 bases at V and 6 bases at J, with 11 bases between the two ends. The CDR3 DNA reads as TGTGCCAGCAGCGTGGGCAGGGAAGATGGCTACACCTTC. It encodes CASSVGREDGYTF.

Comments on this clone: The identical CDR3 is also encoded by other nucleotide sequences in the sample. The CDR3 bases are TGTGCCAGCAGCTTGACAGGGGGTCCCTATGGCTACACCTTC. Protein sequence: CASSLTGGPYGYTF. The rearrangement joins TRBV7-2 to TRBJ1-2, with 9 bases that match TRBD1. Germline trimming cut 3 bases from V and 4 bases from J; bases unmatched to any gene: 3. The length of the CDR3 is 14 residues. CDR1 is SGHTA, CDR2 FQGNSA, per germline.

This clone was seen once. The V and J genes are TRBV5-1 and TRBJ2-7; 8 bases fit TRBD1. V gave up 3 bases and J gave up 2 bases; unmatched junction bases: 7. In germline, CDR1 is SGHRS, CDR2 YFSETQ. This CDR3 is 15 amino acids long. The CDR3 nucleotides read TGCGCCAGCAGCTCGGGCCTGACAGGGGCCTACGAGCAGTACTTC. Translating it yields CASSSGLTGAYEQYF.

J is TRBJ2-3 and V is TRBV5-4; the D is unclear. This CDR3 spans 15 amino acids. Germline V lookup: CDR1 SGHNT, CDR2 YYREEE (reference sequence). Trimming stripped 0 bases from V and 3 bases from J, with 11 bases between. The CDR3 nucleotides are TGTGCCAGCAGCTTGGCCTTGACACAGACAGATACGCAGTATTTT. Translated: CASSLALTQTDTQYF.

The chain has TRBV4-3 and TRBJ1-1; D is unclear. V shed 0 bases and J shed 3 bases, with 8 bases lying between them. This CDR3 has 14 amino acids. CDR1 and CDR2 (germline): LGHNA, YSLEER. The CDR3 protein is CASSQETPYTEAFF. The DNA for the CDR3 is TGCGCCAGCAGCCAAGAAACGCCCTACACTGAAGCTTTCTTT.

This clone was observed many times. The chain uses TRBV9 and TRBJ2-3, with D perhaps matching TRBD1 or TRBD2 (5 bases each). The CDR3 totals 16 residues. The V gene lost 0 bases and the J gene lost 6 bases, with 17 bases spanning the gap. The germline V gene has CDR1 SGDLS and CDR2 YYNGEE. CDR3: CASSVATSEGMDTQYF. The CDR3 DNA reads as TGTGCCAGCAGCGTAGCTACGTCAGAGGGGATGGATACGCAGTATTTT.

This clone came up a few times. The V call is TRBV27, the J call TRBJ2-3; D call uncertain. V lost 0 bases, J lost 10 bases, and 14 bases lay in between. In germline, CDR1 is MNHEY, CDR2 SMNVEV (reference sequence). The CDR3 has 14 amino acids. The CDR3 loop is CASSLSNPVSPQYF. For the CDR3, the DNA is TGTGCCAGCAGTTTATCGAATCCGGTCAGTCCGCAGTATTTT.

This clone was counted between two and nine times. The genes are TRBV19 and TRBJ2-2; TRBD1 aligns across 9 bases. This CDR3 comprises 17 residues. The V segment lost 7 bases and the J segment 5 bases; nucleotides outside the gene matches: 14. CDR1 is LNHDA, CDR2 SQIVND, per germline (reference sequence). DNA of the CDR3: TGTGCCAGTACTAATCCGGGACAGGGTTTAAGGACCGGGGAGCTGTTTTTT. Amino acid sequence: CASTNPGQGLRTGELFF. The full variable domain, completed using reference TRBV19 and TRBJ2-2, is DGGITQSPKYLFRKEGQNVTLSCEQNLNHDAMYWYRQDPGQGLRLIYYSQIVNDFQKGDIAEGYSVSREKKESFPLTVTSAQKNPTAFYLCASTNPGQGLRTGELFFGEGSRLTVL.

This clone has only a few counts. The gene calls are TRBV7-9 and TRBJ2-3, with D perhaps matching TRBD2 (6 bases). Trimming removed 4 bases from V and 4 bases from J, with 15 bases in between. This CDR3 is 15 amino acids long. CDR1 SEHNR and CDR2 FQNEAQ come from the germline V gene (reference sequence). Here the CDR3 DNA reads TGTGCCAGCAGCTCCCGACTAGTCCCCTCAGATACGCAGTATTTT. Translating it yields CASSSRLVPSDTQYF.

The V and J genes are TRBV9 and TRBJ2-3; tentatively, D is TRBD1 (8 bases). This CDR3 has 16 amino acids. Looked up from germline, CDR1 is SGDLS and CDR2 is YYNGEE. Trimming pared 3 bases from V and 2 bases from J, leaving 16 bases between. In DNA form, the CDR3 reads TGTGCCAGCAGCGGGACAGGGAGGGACCCCACAGATACGCAGTATTTT. It is translated as CASSGTGRDPTDTQYF. The full variable domain, in which reference TRBV9 and TRBJ2-3 provide the parts outside the CDR3, is DSGVTQTPKHLITATGQRVTLRCSPRSGDLSVYWYQQSLDQGLQFLIQYYNGEERAKGNILERFSAQQFPDLHSELNLSSLELGDSALYFCASSGTGRDPTDTQYFGPGTRLTVL.

This clone has just a few counts. The sample contains more than one DNA sequence encoding this CDR3. The chain has TRBV29-1 and TRBJ2-1, with D maybe TRBD2 (5 bases). V lost 3 bases, J lost 2 bases, and 11 bases lay in between. The CDR3 covers 14 residues. In germline, CDR1 is SQVTM, CDR2 ANQGSEA. Here the CDR3 reads CSVDRGDAYNEQFF. The CDR3 nucleotides read TGCAGCGTTGATCGGGGTGATGCCTACAATGAGCAGTTCTTC.